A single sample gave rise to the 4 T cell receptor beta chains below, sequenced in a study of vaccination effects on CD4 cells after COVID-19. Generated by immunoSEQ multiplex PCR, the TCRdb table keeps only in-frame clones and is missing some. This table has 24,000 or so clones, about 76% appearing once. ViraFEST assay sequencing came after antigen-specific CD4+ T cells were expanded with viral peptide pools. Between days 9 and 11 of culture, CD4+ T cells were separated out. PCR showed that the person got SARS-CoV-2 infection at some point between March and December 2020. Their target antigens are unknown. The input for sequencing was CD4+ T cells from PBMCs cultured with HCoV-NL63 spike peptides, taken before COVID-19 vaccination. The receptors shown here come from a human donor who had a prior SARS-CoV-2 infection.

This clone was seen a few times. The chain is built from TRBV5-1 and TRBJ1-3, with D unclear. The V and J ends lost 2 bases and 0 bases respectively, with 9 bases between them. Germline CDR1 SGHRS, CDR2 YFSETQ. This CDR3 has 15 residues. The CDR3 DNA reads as TGCGCCAGCAGCTTTAGCGATAACTCTGGAAACACCATATATTTT. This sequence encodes CASSFSDNSGNTIYF.

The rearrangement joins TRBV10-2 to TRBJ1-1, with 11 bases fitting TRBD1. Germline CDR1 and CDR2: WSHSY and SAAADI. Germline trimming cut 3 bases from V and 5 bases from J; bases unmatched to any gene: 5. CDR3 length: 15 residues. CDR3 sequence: CASSDSDRGPTEAFF. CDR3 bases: TGCGCCAGCAGTGATTCGGACAGGGGGCCTACTGAAGCTTTCTTT.

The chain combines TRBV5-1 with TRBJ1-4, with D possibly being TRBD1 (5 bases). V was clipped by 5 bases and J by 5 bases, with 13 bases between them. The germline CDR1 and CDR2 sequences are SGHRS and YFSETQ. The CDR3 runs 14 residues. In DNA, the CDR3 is TGCGCCAGCAGATCGACAGAAATAAATGAAAAACTGTTTTTT. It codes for CASRSTEINEKLFF.

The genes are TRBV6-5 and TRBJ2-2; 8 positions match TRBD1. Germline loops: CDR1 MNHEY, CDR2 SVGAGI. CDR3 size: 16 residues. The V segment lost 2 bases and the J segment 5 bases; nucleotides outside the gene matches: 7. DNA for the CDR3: TGTGCCAGCAGTTACGCGGCAGGGGGCGATACCGGGGAGCTGTTTTTT. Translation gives CASSYAAGGDTGELFF.